Sequencing of this T cell receptor (beta chain) was carried out in a study of OX40 agonist ivuxolimab in advanced cancers. Across the study: Among those enrolled, mean age was about 63 years (range about 23 to 79) and roughly 84% were male.

Clones were sequenced by immunoSEQ multiplex PCR, and TCRdb holds only the in-frame ones, with some missing. The table shows under 80,000 clones, with approximately 86% occurring only once. The V segment lost 3 bases and the J segment 4 bases; nucleotides outside the gene matches: 2. From germline, CDR1 is SGHNT and CDR2 YYREEE (reference sequence). The CDR3 is 15 residues long. The rearrangement links TRBV5-4 to TRBJ2-3; 13 bases map to TRBD2. The input for sequencing was CD4+ or CD8+ T cells sorted from blood, taken in a trial of the OX40 agonist ivuxolimab. This TCR derives from an adult with an advanced solid tumor such as melanoma, head and neck, liver or kidney cancer. CDR3 in DNA: TGTGCCAGCAGCTGGACTAGCGGGAGCTCAGATACGCAGTATTTT. Translation: CASSWTSGSSDTQYF.